These 25 T cell receptor beta chains were sequenced from one sample in a study of human T cells and chemical hapten exposure. Using its own MiXCR run on the RACE reads, TCRdb lists one record per CDR3 protein. The sample has 80,000 to 95,000 distinct CDR3 sequences; around 10% are singletons. Sample time point: patch test 2, 6 weeks after DPC sensitization. Documented treatment: therapeutic diphenylcyclopropenone sensitization with weekly scalp DPC. Sequences were derived from whole blood, sampled in connection with sensitization to the hapten diphenylcyclopropenone (DPC). The receptors were sampled from a man between 18 and 35 years old with alopecia areata. Some clones in this sample may be carry-over from other donors' samples.

Worth noting for this clonotype: A much larger clone differs by one base, so this may be a read error. The chain carries TRBV12-3 or TRBV12-4 and TRBJ1-2, with D possibly matching TRBD1 (5 bases). CDR3 size: 13 residues. The V end lost 3 bases, the J end lost 4 bases, and 9 bases lay between the germline ends. The CDR3 loop is CASSFGGGYGYTF. The DNA of the CDR3 is TGTGCCAGCAGTTTCGGGGGGGGCTATGGCTACACCTTC.

The table lists this clonotype with a few counts. V usage is TRBV6-4 and J usage is TRBJ2-3; 13 bases are a match to TRBD2. V dropped 4 bases and J dropped 4; count of bases not matched to a gene: 5. This CDR3 contains 16 residues. From germline, CDR1 is MRHNA and CDR2 SNTAGT. The CDR3 coding sequence is TGTGCCAGCAGTGGTACTAGCGGGGGGGCTGCAGATACGCAGTATTTT. As protein: CASSGTSGGAADTQYF.

Of note for this clonotype: The junction departs from germline at one end; a sequencing error may be responsible. The rearrangement uses TRBV6-2 or TRBV6-3 and TRBJ2-1; possible D gene TRBD1, 5 bases. CDR1 and CDR2 from the germline V gene are MNHEY and SVGEGT. The CDR3 loop spans 15 amino acids. CDR3 nucleotide sequence: TGTGCCAACAGTTATTACGCAGGGATGTACAATGAGCAGTTCTTC. Amino acids: CANSYYAGMYNEQFF.

Ten or more counts support this clonotype. V is TRBV18 and J is TRBJ1-5; TRBD1 is a possible D gene (5 bases). The V end lost 0 bases, the J end lost 0 bases, and 9 bases lay between the germline ends. Germline loops: CDR1 KGHSH, CDR2 LQKENI. This CDR3 comprises 16 residues. The DNA for the CDR3 is TGTGCCAGCTCACCACCCGGACATAATAGCAATCAGCCCCAGCATTTT. It translates to CASSPPGHNSNQPQHF.

This clonotype was seen ten or more times. This chain joins TRBV7-9 and TRBJ2-1; the match to TRBD2 covers 8 bases. The CDR3 extends over 15 amino acids. The V and J ends lost 3 bases and 4 bases, in that order; junction bases with no gene match: 5. Germline CDR1 reads SEHNR; CDR2 reads FQNEAQ (reference sequence). The CDR3 spells CASSFSGGVYNEQFF. CDR3 nucleotide sequence: TGTGCCAGCAGCTTCAGCGGGGGCGTATACAATGAGCAGTTCTTC.

This clonotype was recorded at least ten times. The V call is TRBV29-1, the J call TRBJ2-1; D uncertain. In germline, CDR1 is SQVTM, CDR2 ANQGSEA. V was clipped by 6 bases and J by 16 bases, with 13 bases between them. There are 9 residues in the CDR3. CDR3 coding DNA: TGCAGCGTCGACACGTTACTTTTCTTC. This gives the protein CSVDTLLFF.

This clonotype was found many times. The J gene is TRBJ2-5, the V gene TRBV3-1; D not resolved. The CDR3 is 15 residues long. Trimming cost V 4 bases and J 1 base, with 13 bases left between them. The germline CDR1 and CDR2 sequences are LGHDT and YNNKEL (reference sequence). CDR3 sequence: CASSRNFQTQETQYF. The CDR3 region has the DNA TGTGCCAGCAGCCGCAACTTCCAGACCCAAGAGACCCAGTACTTC.

This clonotype was found a few times. The chain links TRBV5-5 to TRBJ2-2; TRBD1 matches 8 bases. The germline V gene has CDR1 SGHKS and CDR2 YYEKEE (reference sequence). The CDR3 spans 16 residues. V gave up 4 bases and J gave up 1 base; unmatched junction bases: 6. The CDR3 sequence is CASSRAGGENTGELFF. DNA of the CDR3: TGTGCCAGCAGCCGGGCAGGGGGCGAGAACACCGGGGAGCTGTTTTTT. The full variable domain, with the rest looked up from reference TRBV5-5 and TRBJ2-2, is DAGVTQSPTHLIKTRGQQVTLRCSPISGHKSVSWYQQVLGQGPQFIFQYYEKEERGRGNFPDRFSARQFPNYSSELNVNALLLGDSALYLCASSRAGGENTGELFFGEGSRLTVL.

The chain uses TRBV6-2 or TRBV6-3 and TRBJ2-7, with TRBD2 matching over 7 bases. Losses at the gene ends were 6 bases for V and 4 bases for J; bases not matched to a gene: 6. Germline CDR1 is MNHEY and CDR2 is SVGEGT. The CDR3 is made up of 13 amino acids. The CDR3 protein is CASRRTSQYEQYV. Here the CDR3 DNA reads TGTGCCAGCAGACGGACTAGTCAGTACGAGCAGTACGTC.

V usage is TRBV6-6 and J usage is TRBJ2-3; 12 bases align to TRBD2. V trimming: 5 bases; J trimming: 2 bases; junction bases outside the gene matches: 5. This CDR3 comprises 16 residues. Germline assignment: CDR1 MNHNY and CDR2 SVGAGI (reference sequence). CDR3 residues: CASSPGLAGPTDTQYF. The CDR3 DNA follows: TGTGCCAGCAGTCCAGGACTAGCGGGGCCCACAGATACGCAGTATTTT.

This clonotype appeared many times. This rearrangement joins TRBV19 to TRBJ2-4; no firm D call. Germline lookup yields CDR1 LNHDA and CDR2 SQIVND (reference sequence). The CDR3 has 17 amino acids. The V end lost 1 base, the J end lost 0 bases, and 13 bases lay between the germline ends. This CDR3 is CASSIVGSRQAKNIQYF. The CDR3 DNA reads as TGTGCCAGTAGTATAGTTGGCAGCCGACAAGCCAAAAACATTCAGTACTTC.

This clonotype has a count of ten or more. This chain connects TRBV7-9 to TRBJ1-5; TRBD1 matches at 7 bases. This CDR3 is built from 19 residues. Trimming cost V 1 base and J 0 bases; bases outside gene matches: 12. CDR1 SEHNR and CDR2 FQNEAQ come from the germline V gene (reference sequence). CDR3: CASSLEGAPFHPSNQPQHF. The CDR3 DNA reads TGTGCCAGCAGCTTAGAGGGGGCTCCCTTTCATCCTAGCAATCAGCCCCAGCATTTT.

The table lists this clonotype with many counts. The chain is built from TRBV5-5 and TRBJ2-2; no clear D. Germline V gene sequence: CDR1 SGHKS, CDR2 YYEKEE (reference sequence). This CDR3 is built from 15 residues. Trimming removed 4 bases at V and 0 bases at J, with 10 bases between. The CDR3 DNA sequence: TGTGCCAGCAGCCACCTAGGAGCGAACACCGGGGAGCTGTTTTTT. Its protein product is CASSHLGANTGELFF. Based on the CDR3 plus reference TRBV5-5 and TRBJ2-2, the full variable domain is DAGVTQSPTHLIKTRGQQVTLRCSPISGHKSVSWYQQVLGQGPQFIFQYYEKEERGRGNFPDRFSARQFPNYSSELNVNALLLGDSALYLCASSHLGANTGELFFGEGSRLTVL.

This clonotype was counted many times. This chain joins TRBV25-1 and TRBJ2-1, with TRBD1 as a possible D gene (5 bases). This CDR3 comprises 12 residues. V lost 2 bases, J lost 10 bases, and 9 bases lay in between. Germline lookup yields CDR1 MGHDK and CDR2 SYGVNS. CDR3 sequence: CASSEGRQEQFF. The CDR3 nucleotides are TGTGCCAGCAGTGAAGGACGACAGGAGCAGTTCTTC.

This clonotype occurred a few times. J is TRBJ2-1 and V is TRBV2; D is unresolved. Germline V lookup: CDR1 SNHLY, CDR2 FYNNEI. The CDR3 consists of 13 residues. V lost 9 bases, J lost 0 bases, and 9 bases lay in between. The CDR3, as DNA: TGTGCCAGAGGGTCGAGCTCCTACAATGAGCAGTTCTTC. It specifies CARGSSSYNEQFF.

This clonotype was picked up many times. The chain couples TRBV12-3 or TRBV12-4 to TRBJ1-2, with D maybe TRBD1 (6 bases). This CDR3 contains 15 residues. The V end lost 3 bases, the J end lost 1 base, and 12 bases lay between the germline ends. This CDR3 is CASSFGYRVNYGYTF. CDR3 bases: TGTGCCAGCAGTTTTGGTTACAGGGTTAACTATGGCTACACCTTC.

The table lists this clonotype with many counts. V and J are TRBV4-1 and TRBJ2-1; 7 bases are a match to TRBD1. The CDR3 length is 15 residues. V lost 4 bases and J lost 3; bases outside the gene matches: 6. The germline V gene has CDR1 MGHRA and CDR2 YSYEKL. The chain's CDR3 is CASSRAGTDYNEQFF. CDR3 bases: TGCGCCAGCAGCCGCGCCGGGACAGACTACAATGAGCAGTTCTTC.

DNA of the CDR3: TGTGCCAGTAGTATCGATTGGCGGACAGCGAACACCGGGGAGCTGTTTTTT. It yields the protein CASSIDWRTANTGELFF. This chain uses TRBV19 with TRBJ2-2; a possible D gene is TRBD1 (6 bases). Germline values: CDR1 LNHDA, CDR2 SQIVND (reference sequence). V was trimmed by 3 bases and J by 0 bases, leaving 14 bases between them. The CDR3 runs 17 residues.

This chain joins TRBV29-1 and TRBJ2-1; a possible D gene is TRBD1 (5 bases). V lost 3 bases and J lost 3, with 6 bases in between. Germline CDR1 is SQVTM and CDR2 is ANQGSEA. The CDR3 is 12 amino acids. The chain's CDR3 is CSVDRDYNEQFF. CDR3 sequence (DNA): TGCAGCGTTGACAGGGACTACAATGAGCAGTTCTTC.

This clonotype occurred many times. This chain links TRBV6-2 or TRBV6-3 with TRBJ1-1; the D is unclear. The CDR3 loop spans 14 amino acids. V lost 0 bases, J lost 2 bases, and 7 bases lay in between. The V gene's germline CDR1 is MNHEY and CDR2 SVGEGT. Here the CDR3 reads CASSYSVQNTEAFF. The CDR3 DNA follows: TGTGCCAGCAGTTACTCGGTTCAAAACACTGAAGCTTTCTTT.

This clonotype appeared many times. V is TRBV20-1 and J is TRBJ1-2, with TRBD1 matching over 8 bases. J was trimmed by 7 bases and V by 5 bases; bases with no gene match: 3. CDR3 size: 11 residues. CDR1 DFQATT and CDR2 SNEGSKA come from the germline V gene (reference sequence). CDR3 residues: CSARTGSGYTF. CDR3 bases: TGCAGTGCTCGGACAGGGAGTGGCTACACCTTC.

This clonotype was counted many times. The chain links TRBV7-9 to TRBJ1-4; 10 nucleotides line up with TRBD1. From germline, CDR1 is SEHNR and CDR2 FQNEAQ (reference sequence). The CDR3 extends over 14 amino acids. Trimming removed 5 bases from V and 6 bases from J; junction bases left unmatched: 3. The CDR3 bases are TGTGCCAGCAGCCCCGGGACAGGGGATGAAAAACTGTTTTTT. Its protein product is CASSPGTGDEKLFF.

This clonotype was seen only a few times. The V call is TRBV29-1, the J call TRBJ2-7; possible D gene TRBD1, 5 bases. V was clipped by 7 bases and J by 3 bases, with 13 bases between them. The germline V gene encodes CDR1 SQVTM and CDR2 ANQGSEA. The CDR3 is made up of 12 amino acids. CDR3: CSANDRGYEQYV. The CDR3, as DNA: TGCAGCGCGAACGACAGAGGCTACGAGCAGTACGTC.

The rearrangement links TRBV20-1 to TRBJ1-2; the D gene is possibly TRBD1 (5 bases). The CDR3 has 14 residues. The V gene lost 0 bases and the J gene lost 0 bases, with 8 bases spanning the gap. Germline V CDR1 and CDR2: DFQATT, SNEGSKA (reference sequence). CDR3 DNA: TGCAGTGCTAGAGAGGGGCGCGCTAACTATGGCTACACCTTC. This translates into CSAREGRANYGYTF.

This clonotype was recorded at least ten times. The chain uses TRBV11-3 and TRBJ1-1; D is uncertain. CDR3 length: 13 residues. In germline, CDR1 is SGHNT, CDR2 YENEEA. Trimming shortened V by 6 bases and J by 7 bases, and 15 bases separated the two germline ends. CDR3 sequence (DNA): TGTGCCAGCAGTAAAGGAACCACTAGTGAAGCTTTCTTT. This sequence encodes CASSKGTTSEAFF.